This TCR beta chain was recovered during a study of identifying expanded T cells in peripheral blood. The study, taken as a whole, reports: Across healthy donors, higher total template counts meant significantly greater approximately 2-week count variance. Differentially abundant clones: 0.95 to 1.5 between replicates, approximately 15 at around 15 days, 19 at four.

Healthy donors had no documented immune events, such as infections, while sampled. There are 16 residues in the CDR3. Per the germline V gene, CDR1 is MGHDK and CDR2 is SYGVNS. V was shortened by 1 base and J by 0 bases, with 9 bases between the two germline ends. Notes on this clone: Its antigen remains unknown.

Assay used: immunoSEQ multiplex PCR; TCRdb lists only in-frame clones, some missing. The sample consists of around 60,000 clones, over 75% of them appearing once. The gene calls are TRBV25-1 and TRBJ1-4; D unresolved. The TCR was taken from a person between 18 and 75 years old in good health. Sequenced: blood. The DNA of the CDR3 is TGTGCCAGCAGTGAATGGTTGGGAGCAACTAATGAAAAACTGTTTTTT. Protein product: CASSEWLGATNEKLFF. The full variable domain, completed using reference TRBV25-1 and TRBJ1-4, is EADIYQTPRYLVIGTGKKITLECSQTMGHDKMYWYQQDPGMELHLIHYSYGVNSTEKGDLSSESTVSRIRTEHFPLTLESARPSHTSQYLCASSEWLGATNEKLFFGSGTQLSVL.